Shown below are 29 T cell receptor beta chains from a single sample sequenced in a study of shared clonotypes between healthy human individuals. The table came from immunoSEQ multiplex PCR; TCRdb's copy has only in-frame clones and leaves some out. The sample includes about 770,000 clones, roughly two thirds seen only once; the top ten take about 1.8%. The sample comprised memory CD4+ T cells sorted from blood. Subset noted: CD45RA-negative fraction. These receptors came from a young woman in good health.

This chain uses TRBV7-2 with TRBJ2-2; 8 nucleotides agree with TRBD2. Trimming cost V 4 bases and J 5 bases; bases outside gene matches: 12. Germline V CDR1 and CDR2: SGHTA, FQGNSA. This CDR3 spans 17 amino acids. The CDR3 here is CASSSVLAGGRTGELFF. The CDR3 DNA follows: TGTGCCAGCAGCTCCGTCTTGGCGGGAGGACGGACCGGGGAGCTGTTTTTT.

Concerning this clone itself: With a much larger clone just one base away, this may be a read error. The gene calls are TRBV5-8 and TRBJ1-3; 8 positions match TRBD1. V was clipped by 4 bases and J by 2 bases; unmatched bases: 2. From germline, CDR1 is SGHTS and CDR2 YDEGEE. This CDR3 contains 14 residues. The CDR3 here is CASSVQGAGNTIYF. The CDR3 DNA sequence: TGTGCCAGCAGCGTACAGGGGGCTGGAAACACCATATATTTT.

The sample holds many counts of this clone. This chain uses TRBV5-4 with TRBJ1-4; a weak D match, TRBD1 (5 bases). The length of the CDR3 is 16 residues. Trimming cost V 0 bases and J 8 bases, with 17 bases left between them. Per the germline V gene, CDR1 is SGHNT and CDR2 is YYREEE (reference sequence). The CDR3 region has the DNA TGTGCCAGCAGCTTGGATGACAGTGCCCTGGGAGAAAAACTGTTTTTT. Amino acid sequence: CASSLDDSALGEKLFF.

The chain uses TRBV2 and TRBJ1-1; no definite D call. V shed 4 bases and J shed 5 bases, with 11 bases lying between them. The CDR3 contains 13 residues. Germline V gives CDR1 SNHLY, CDR2 FYNNEI. The CDR3 here is CASSALGSTEAFF. CDR3 nucleotide sequence: TGTGCCAGCAGTGCTTTAGGGAGTACTGAAGCTTTCTTT.

The chain has TRBV28 and TRBJ2-3; D unclear. The CDR3 has 12 residues. The germline gives CDR1 MDHEN, CDR2 SYDVKM. The germline V and J ends were trimmed by 10 bases and 4 bases, with 12 bases remaining between them. The CDR3 sequence: CATRATPDTQYF. CDR3 nucleotides: TGTGCCACAAGGGCAACCCCAGATACGCAGTATTTT.

This clone is a singleton in its sample. The V call is TRBV28, the J call TRBJ1-1; possible D gene TRBD1, 5 bases. Germline-derived CDR1 and CDR2 are MDHEN and SYDVKM. The V end was cut by 5 bases, the J end by 1 base, with 5 bases between. The CDR3 runs 12 residues. CDR3 sequence reads: CASSQGNTEAFF. The CDR3 nucleotides are TGTGCCAGCAGTCAGGGGAACACTGAAGCTTTCTTT.

This clone was seen more than once but under ten times. The rearrangement links TRBV15 to TRBJ1-1; no clear D. This CDR3 region has 14 residues. Between the trimmed V and J ends, which lost 1 base and 4 bases, there was a span of 10 bases. Per germline, CDR1 LNHNV and CDR2 YYDKDF (reference sequence). The CDR3 protein is CATSRAADSTEAFF. Written as DNA, the CDR3 is TGTGCCACCAGCAGAGCTGCGGATTCCACTGAAGCTTTCTTT. Filled out from reference TRBV15 and TRBJ1-1, the complete variable domain reads DAMVIQNPRYQVTQFGKPVTLSCSQTLNHNVMYWYQQKSSQAPKLLFHYYDKDFNNEADTPDNFQSRRPNTSFCFLDIRSPGLGDTAMYLCATSRAADSTEAFFGQGTRLTVV.

This chain uses TRBV18 with TRBJ2-4; 7 bases agree with TRBD1. The CDR3 spans 16 residues. CDR1 KGHSH and CDR2 LQKENI come from the germline V gene. V shed 0 bases, J shed 1 base, and the junction held 3 bases outside the gene matches. CDR3 sequence (DNA): TGTGCCAGCTCACCACCCGAACAGGGGGCCAAAAACATTCAGTACTTC. This gives the protein CASSPPEQGAKNIQYF.

In its sample, this clone was seen once. This chain joins TRBV7-8 and TRBJ2-1; D gene ambiguous. CDR3 length: 14 residues. The V and J ends lost 6 bases and 7 bases respectively, with 16 bases between them. The germline V gene has CDR1 SGHVS and CDR2 FQNEAQ. The CDR3 spells CASRERETENEQFF. DNA for the CDR3: TGTGCCAGCAGGGAAAGGGAAACGGAGAATGAGCAGTTCTTC.

This chain uses TRBV5-4 with TRBJ2-7; TRBD1 agrees at 7 bases. Trimming removed 6 bases from V and 0 bases from J; junction bases left unmatched: 9. This CDR3 has 15 amino acids. From germline, CDR1 is SGHNT and CDR2 YYREEE (reference sequence). The CDR3 DNA is TGTGCCAGCACCCGGTTCGACAGGGCCTCCTACGAGCAGTACTTC. As protein: CASTRFDRASYEQYF.

This sequence joins TRBV19 and TRBJ1-3; D is unclear. V shed 9 bases and J shed 0 bases, with 9 bases lying between them. Germline V gene sequence: CDR1 LNHDA, CDR2 SQIVND (reference sequence). The CDR3 spans 13 residues. Written as DNA, the CDR3 is TGTGCCAGCCGCCGGGGCTCTGGAAACACCATATATTTT. This gives the protein CASRRGSGNTIYF.

The rearrangement joins TRBV7-2 to TRBJ1-2; D may be TRBD1 (6 bases). The V gene lost 4 bases and the J gene lost 13 bases, with 10 bases spanning the gap. Looked up from germline, CDR1 is SGHTA and CDR2 is FQGNSA. The CDR3 spans 10 residues. The CDR3 nucleotides are TGTGCCAGCAGCTGGACAGCCGTCACCTTC. Its protein is CASSWTAVTF.

The chain carries TRBV9 and TRBJ2-6, with a tentative D call TRBD1 (6 bases). The CDR3 covers 16 residues. V was cut by 3 bases and J by 1 base, with 11 bases left in between. Per the germline V gene, CDR1 is SGDLS and CDR2 is YYNGEE. As DNA, the CDR3 is TGTGCCAGCAGCGCCAAAACAGGGTCTGGGGCCAACGTCCTGACTTTC. This codes for CASSAKTGSGANVLTF.

The chain couples TRBV7-9 to TRBJ2-2; D not resolved. The CDR3 runs to 14 residues. V was shortened by 7 bases and J by 3 bases, with 12 bases between the two germline ends. Germline lookup yields CDR1 SEHNR and CDR2 FQNEAQ (reference sequence). The DNA of the CDR3 is TGTGCCAGCAAACCGCCGCCGGACACCGGGGAGCTGTTTTTT. This codes for CASKPPPDTGELFF.

J is TRBJ2-7 and V is TRBV11-2, with D perhaps matching TRBD1 (6 bases). The V and J ends lost 6 bases and 3 bases respectively, with 15 bases between them. This CDR3 region has 14 residues. Germline-derived CDR1 and CDR2 are SGHAT and FQNNGV. The CDR3 DNA sequence: TGTGCCAGCAGTAGGGGGTGGCCGAACTACGAGCAGTACTTC. Protein sequence: CASSRGWPNYEQYF.

This sequence joins TRBV7-2 and TRBJ1-1; 7 nucleotides align to TRBD1. The V and J ends lost 2 bases and 7 bases, in that order; junction bases with no gene match: 4. The CDR3 is 13 amino acids. Germline CDR1 is SGHTA and CDR2 is FQGNSA. The CDR3 here is CASSLLWDSEAFF. The CDR3 DNA is TGTGCCAGCAGCTTACTGTGGGACAGTGAAGCTTTCTTT.

A few counts support this clone. This CDR3 is also generated by other DNA sequences in the sample. The V call is TRBV19, the J call TRBJ1-1; D is uncertain. The ends were cut back, 4 bases at V and 0 bases at J, with 6 bases in the middle. The CDR3 consists of 13 residues. In germline, CDR1 is LNHDA, CDR2 SQIVND (reference sequence). The CDR3 reads CASSNQVNTEAFF. The CDR3 nucleotides read TGTGCCAGTAGTAATCAGGTGAACACTGAAGCTTTCTTT.

Ten or more counts support this clone. V gene TRBV28 combines with J gene TRBJ2-5; D uncertain. The germline V and J ends were trimmed by 6 bases and 4 bases, with 15 bases remaining between them. Germline loops: CDR1 MDHEN, CDR2 SYDVKM. CDR3 size: 14 residues. The CDR3 here is CASSPLARRETQYF. The CDR3 DNA sequence: TGTGCCAGCAGCCCCCTTGCCAGGCGAGAGACCCAGTACTTC.

The V gene is TRBV10-2, the J gene TRBJ2-7; 7 nucleotides align to TRBD2. V dropped 4 bases and J dropped 4; count of bases not matched to a gene: 7. Germline-derived CDR1 and CDR2 are WSHSY and SAAADI. This CDR3 contains 14 residues. CDR3 bases: TGCGCCAGCAGTGTGCGAGCGGGGAGGTACGAGCAGTACTTC. Protein sequence: CASSVRAGRYEQYF.

The chain joins TRBV21-1 to TRBJ2-3. TRBV21-1 is noted as a pseudogene. CDR3 length: 12 residues. The CDR3 protein is CASRLRTDTQYF. The CDR3 DNA follows: TGTGCCAGCAGGTTACGCACAGATACGCAGTATTTT.

This clone has a handful of counts. The chain has TRBV2 and TRBJ2-5; possible D gene TRBD1, 5 bases. With 7 bases removed from V and 1 base from J, the gap between germline ends came to 16 bases. This CDR3 has 15 amino acids. Germline-derived CDR1 and CDR2 are SNHLY and FYNNEI. The CDR3: CASNDGQGIQETQYF. CDR3 coding DNA: TGTGCCAGCAACGACGGGCAGGGAATCCAAGAGACCCAGTACTTC.

In this sample, this clone turned up a few times. This chain connects TRBV18 to TRBJ1-4; 8 bases fit TRBD1. Germline loops: CDR1 KGHSH, CDR2 LQKENI. The CDR3 runs to 15 residues. J gave up 5 bases and V 3 bases, and 5 bases lay outside the gene matches. In nucleotides, the CDR3 is TGTGCCAGCTCACCGCAGAGGACAGGGAATGAAAAACTGTTTTTT. The encoded protein is CASSPQRTGNEKLFF.

V is TRBV7-9 and J is TRBJ1-2, with D uncertain. CDR1 is SEHNR, CDR2 FQNEAQ, per germline (reference sequence). The V end lost 2 bases, the J end lost 4 bases, and 5 bases lay between the germline ends. The CDR3 length is 12 residues. The CDR3 loop is CASSLISYGYTF. The CDR3 DNA reads TGTGCCAGCAGCTTAATAAGCTATGGCTACACCTTC.

The chain is built from TRBV6-4 and TRBJ2-6; 12 bases match TRBD2. The V gene end was trimmed by 3 bases and the J gene end by 0 bases; junction bases not matched to a gene: 3. Germline CDR1 is MRHNA and CDR2 is SNTAGT. This CDR3 is built from 18 residues. CDR3 nucleotides: TGTGCCAGCAGTGATGGACTAGCGGGGATCTCTGGGGCCAACGTCCTGACTTTC. Translating it yields CASSDGLAGISGANVLTF.

The chain carries TRBV6-4 and TRBJ1-5; a weak D match, TRBD1 (5 bases). The CDR3 runs 14 residues. CDR1 is MRHNA, CDR2 SNTAGT, per germline. The V end was cut by 6 bases, the J end by 4 bases, with 13 bases between. CDR3 protein: CASSQLNRNQPQHF. CDR3 coding DNA: TGTGCCAGCAGCCAACTTAACAGGAATCAGCCCCAGCATTTT.

This clone was counted a single time. The chain uses TRBV5-1 and TRBJ2-2; 9 bases are shared with TRBD1. The CDR3 length is 18 residues. Germline CDR1 and CDR2: SGHRS and YFSETQ. Trimming cost V 0 bases and J 1 base; bases outside gene matches: 7. The CDR3 sequence: CASSLVTGGAGNTGELFF. In DNA form, the CDR3 reads TGCGCCAGCAGCTTGGTTACAGGGGGCGCTGGGAACACCGGGGAGCTGTTTTTT.

This chain joins TRBV2 and TRBJ2-7; 12 positions agree with TRBD2. Trimming took 7 bases from V and 3 from J; bases not matched to a gene: 13. The CDR3 has 17 amino acids. Germline values: CDR1 SNHLY, CDR2 FYNNEI. The CDR3 loop is CASKGGTSGPRVYEQYF. The CDR3 bases are TGTGCCAGCAAGGGGGGGACTAGCGGGCCAAGGGTCTACGAGCAGTACTTC.

J is TRBJ2-2 and V is TRBV5-1; D remains unclear. The ends were cut back, 5 bases at V and 2 bases at J, with 4 bases in the middle. CDR3 length: 12 amino acids. The germline gives CDR1 SGHRS, CDR2 YFSETQ. As DNA, the CDR3 is TGCGCCAGCAGAATCAACACCGGGGAGCTGTTTTTT. Protein: CASRINTGELFF.

This clone has a count of ten or more. The chain employs TRBV7-9 and TRBJ1-3; D is unresolved. Deletions cut 3 bases from V and 10 bases from J, with 13 bases between. Germline CDR1 and CDR2: SEHNR and FQNEAQ (reference sequence). The CDR3 length is 13 residues. CDR3 in DNA: TGTGCCAGCAGCTTGGGGTTGGCCAGAACCATATATTTT. Amino acid sequence: CASSLGLARTIYF.